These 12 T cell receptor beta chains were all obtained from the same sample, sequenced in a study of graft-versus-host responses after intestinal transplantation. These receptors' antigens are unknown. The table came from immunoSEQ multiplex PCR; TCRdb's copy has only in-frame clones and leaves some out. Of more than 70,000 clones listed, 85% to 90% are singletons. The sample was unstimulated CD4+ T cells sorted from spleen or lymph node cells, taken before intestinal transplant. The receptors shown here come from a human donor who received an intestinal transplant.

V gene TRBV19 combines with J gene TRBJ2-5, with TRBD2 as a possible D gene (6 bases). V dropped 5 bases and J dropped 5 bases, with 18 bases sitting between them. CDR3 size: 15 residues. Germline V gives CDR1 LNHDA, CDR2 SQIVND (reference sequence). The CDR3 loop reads CASSQRDSTGETQYF. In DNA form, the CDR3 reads TGTGCCAGTAGTCAACGGGACTCCACCGGGGAGACCCAGTACTTC.

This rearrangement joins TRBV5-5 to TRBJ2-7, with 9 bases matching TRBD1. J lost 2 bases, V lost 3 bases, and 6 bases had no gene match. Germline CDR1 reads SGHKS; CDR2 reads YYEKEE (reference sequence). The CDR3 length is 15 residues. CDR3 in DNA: TGTGCCAGCAGCTCGGACAGGGGATCCCCCTACGAGCAGTACTTC. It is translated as CASSSDRGSPYEQYF.

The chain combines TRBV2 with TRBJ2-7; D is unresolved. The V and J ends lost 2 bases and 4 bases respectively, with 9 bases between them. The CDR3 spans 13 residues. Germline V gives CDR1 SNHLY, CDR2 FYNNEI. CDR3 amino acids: CASSESLLYEQYF. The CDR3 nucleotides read TGTGCCAGCAGTGAATCCCTCCTTTACGAGCAGTACTTC.

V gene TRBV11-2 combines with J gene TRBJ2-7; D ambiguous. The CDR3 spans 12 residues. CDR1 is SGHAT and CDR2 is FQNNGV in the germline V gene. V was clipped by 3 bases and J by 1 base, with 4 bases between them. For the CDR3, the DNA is TGTGCCAGCAGCTTCCATTCCTACGAGCAGTACTTC. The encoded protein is CASSFHSYEQYF.

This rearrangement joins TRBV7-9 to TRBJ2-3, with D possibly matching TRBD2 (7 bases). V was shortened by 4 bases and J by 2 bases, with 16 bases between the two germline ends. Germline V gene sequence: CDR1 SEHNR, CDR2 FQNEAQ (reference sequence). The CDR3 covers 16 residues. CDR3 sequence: CASSSRAGASTDTQYF. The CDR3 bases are TGTGCCAGCAGCTCCAGGGCGGGGGCCTCCACAGATACGCAGTATTTT. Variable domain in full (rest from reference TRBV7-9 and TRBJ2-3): DTGVSQNPRHKITKRGQNVTFRCDPISEHNRLYWYRQTLGQGPEFLTYFQNEAQLEKSRLLSDRFSAERPKGSFSTLEIQRTEQGDSAMYLCASSSRAGASTDTQYFGPGTRLTVL.

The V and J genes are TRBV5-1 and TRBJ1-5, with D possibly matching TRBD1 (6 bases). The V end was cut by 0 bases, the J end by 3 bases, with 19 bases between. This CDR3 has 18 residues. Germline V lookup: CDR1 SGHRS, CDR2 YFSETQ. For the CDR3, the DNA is TGCGCCAGCAGCTTGGACCCTAGGCGGCCAGGGGACAATCAGCCCCAGCATTTT. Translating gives CASSLDPRRPGDNQPQHF.

The CDR3 loop reads CASSPRTSGGQETQYF. CDR3 DNA sequence: TGTGCCAGCAGCCCCAGGACTAGCGGGGGACAAGAGACCCAGTACTTC. V usage is TRBV5-4 and J usage is TRBJ2-5; 13 nucleotides match TRBD2. Trimming cost V 4 bases and J 2 bases; bases outside gene matches: 5. The CDR3 consists of 16 residues. CDR1 SGHNT and CDR2 YYREEE come from the germline V gene (reference sequence).

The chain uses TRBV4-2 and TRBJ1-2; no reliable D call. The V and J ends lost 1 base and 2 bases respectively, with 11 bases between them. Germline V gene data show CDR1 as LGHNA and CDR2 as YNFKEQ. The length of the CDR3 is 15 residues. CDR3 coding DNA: TGTGCCAGCAGCCAAGCCTCGGACTCAAACTATGGCTACACCTTC. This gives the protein CASSQASDSNYGYTF.

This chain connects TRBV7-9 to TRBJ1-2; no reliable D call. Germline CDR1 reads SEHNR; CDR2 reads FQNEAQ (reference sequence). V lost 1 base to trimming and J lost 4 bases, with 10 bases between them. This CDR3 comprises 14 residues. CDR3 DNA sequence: TGTGCCAGCAGCTTAGTGCCCCAGTCCTATGGCTACACCTTC. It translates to CASSLVPQSYGYTF.

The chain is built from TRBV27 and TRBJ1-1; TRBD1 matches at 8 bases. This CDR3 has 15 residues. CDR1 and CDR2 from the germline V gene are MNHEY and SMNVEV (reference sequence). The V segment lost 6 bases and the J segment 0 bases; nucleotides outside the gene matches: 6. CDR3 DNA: TGTGCCAGCAGAAGACAGGGGCTGATGAACACTGAAGCTTTCTTT. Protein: CASRRQGLMNTEAFF.

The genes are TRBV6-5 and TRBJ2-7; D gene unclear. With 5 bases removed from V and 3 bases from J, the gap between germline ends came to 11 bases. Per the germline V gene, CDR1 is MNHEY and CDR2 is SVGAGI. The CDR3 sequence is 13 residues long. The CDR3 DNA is TGTGCCAGCAGTCCTACTACTTACTACGAGCAGTACTTC. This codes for CASSPTTYYEQYF.

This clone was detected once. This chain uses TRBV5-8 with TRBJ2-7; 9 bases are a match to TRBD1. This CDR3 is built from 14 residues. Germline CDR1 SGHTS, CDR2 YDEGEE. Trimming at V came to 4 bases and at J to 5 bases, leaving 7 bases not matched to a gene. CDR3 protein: CASSPRTGEHEQYF. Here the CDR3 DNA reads TGTGCCAGCAGCCCACGGACAGGGGAGCACGAGCAGTACTTC.